These T cell receptor beta chains were read from a single sample in a study of blood T cell repertoires in COVID-19. Assay used: immunoSEQ multiplex PCR; TCRdb lists only in-frame clones, some missing. The sample includes about 60,000 clones, 82% of them seen just once. Input material: peripheral blood. These receptors were taken from a man aged 55 to 70 with acute or convalescent COVID-19. The CDR3 runs from the conserved cysteine through the conserved F or W. The D gene is left open where the match is weak.

d_gene: .; j_gene: TRBJ1-6; v_gene: TRBV4-1; CDR3nt: TGCGCCAGCAGTCAATTGCGGCTCAATAATTCACCCCTCCACTTT; CDR3aa: CASSQLRLNNSPLHF
d_gene: .; j_gene: TRBJ1-2; v_gene: TRBV2; CDR3nt: TGTGCCAGCACCCCTCAGGGAGGGTTGGATGGCTACACCTTC; CDR3aa: CASTPQGGLDGYTF
d_gene: .; j_gene: TRBJ1-2; v_gene: TRBV18; CDR3nt: TGTGCCAGCTCACCTAGCCAGGGTCTGGGTGGCTACACCTTC; CDR3aa: CASSPSQGLGGYTF
d_gene: .; j_gene: TRBJ2-5; v_gene: TRBV25-1; CDR3nt: TGTGCCAGCAGTGAAGACTACAGCGGGACCCAGTACTTC; CDR3aa: CASSEDYSGTQYF
d_gene: TRBD1; j_gene: TRBJ2-1; v_gene: TRBV5-4; CDR3nt: TGTGCCAGCACAGCGGACAGGGGGCTCTACAATGAGCAGTTCTTC; CDR3aa: CASTADRGLYNEQFF
d_gene: .; j_gene: TRBJ1-1; v_gene: TRBV10-3; CDR3nt: TGTGCCATCAGTTTAGACGACAGATACACTGAAGCTTTCTTT; CDR3aa: CAISLDDRYTEAFF
d_gene: .; j_gene: TRBJ2-6; v_gene: TRBV27; CDR3nt: TGTGCCAGCAGTTTAACAAGATACCCCTCTGGGGCCAACGTCCTGACTTTC; CDR3aa: CASSLTRYPSGANVLTF
d_gene: .; j_gene: TRBJ2-7; v_gene: TRBV6-1; CDR3nt: TGTGCCAGCAGTGAAGGGGCAGGGGTTCTTTACGAGCAGTACTTC; CDR3aa: CASSEGAGVLYEQYF
d_gene: .; j_gene: TRBJ2-3; v_gene: TRBV18; CDR3nt: TGTGCCAGCCAGGACAGTCGAACCTATACGCAGTATTTT; CDR3aa: CASQDSRTYTQYF
d_gene: .; j_gene: TRBJ2-1; v_gene: TRBV14; CDR3nt: TGTGCCAGCAGCCAGGGGACATCACCCTACAATGAGCAGTTCTTC; CDR3aa: CASSQGTSPYNEQFF
d_gene: TRBD2; j_gene: TRBJ2-1; v_gene: TRBV18; CDR3nt: TGTGCCAGCTCGACGCGGGGGGCGTACAATGAGCAGTTCTTC; CDR3aa: CASSTRGAYNEQFF
d_gene: .; j_gene: TRBJ2-3; v_gene: TRBV29-1; CDR3nt: TGCAGCGTGCCGCGGGGTGGCACAGATACGCAGTATTTT; CDR3aa: CSVPRGGTDTQYF